The subject of this entry is one TCR beta chain. In the original workflow: Nucleated cell number was recorded as an estimate derived from reference gene primer amplification. Sequencing used immunoSEQ multiplex PCR; TCRdb keeps in-frame clones, though not all of them. V, J and clone size were drawn from that table, and D and trimming were deduced from the DNA. Of roughly 190,000 clones listed, 80% to 90% are singletons. The source of the sample is a study of blood T cell repertoires in COVID-19. Study details: Sources were T cells, B-cell-depleted T cells, or PBMCs; the material itself was cDNA or gDNA.

CDR1 and CDR2 (germline): SNHLY, FYNNEI. The CDR3 has 16 residues. Trimming removed 1 base at V and 7 bases at J, with 17 bases between. Seattle patients were enrolled while actively infected and followed longitudinally. The material sequenced was peripheral blood. V and J are TRBV2 and TRBJ1-5; D is uncertain. The TCR was taken from a woman aged 60-75 years with COVID-19, enrolled during active disease. The CDR3 nucleotides read TGTGCCAGCAGTGAAGGGTGGGGAGTAGTGGGCCAGCCCCAGCATTTT. It encodes CASSEGWGVVGQPQHF.